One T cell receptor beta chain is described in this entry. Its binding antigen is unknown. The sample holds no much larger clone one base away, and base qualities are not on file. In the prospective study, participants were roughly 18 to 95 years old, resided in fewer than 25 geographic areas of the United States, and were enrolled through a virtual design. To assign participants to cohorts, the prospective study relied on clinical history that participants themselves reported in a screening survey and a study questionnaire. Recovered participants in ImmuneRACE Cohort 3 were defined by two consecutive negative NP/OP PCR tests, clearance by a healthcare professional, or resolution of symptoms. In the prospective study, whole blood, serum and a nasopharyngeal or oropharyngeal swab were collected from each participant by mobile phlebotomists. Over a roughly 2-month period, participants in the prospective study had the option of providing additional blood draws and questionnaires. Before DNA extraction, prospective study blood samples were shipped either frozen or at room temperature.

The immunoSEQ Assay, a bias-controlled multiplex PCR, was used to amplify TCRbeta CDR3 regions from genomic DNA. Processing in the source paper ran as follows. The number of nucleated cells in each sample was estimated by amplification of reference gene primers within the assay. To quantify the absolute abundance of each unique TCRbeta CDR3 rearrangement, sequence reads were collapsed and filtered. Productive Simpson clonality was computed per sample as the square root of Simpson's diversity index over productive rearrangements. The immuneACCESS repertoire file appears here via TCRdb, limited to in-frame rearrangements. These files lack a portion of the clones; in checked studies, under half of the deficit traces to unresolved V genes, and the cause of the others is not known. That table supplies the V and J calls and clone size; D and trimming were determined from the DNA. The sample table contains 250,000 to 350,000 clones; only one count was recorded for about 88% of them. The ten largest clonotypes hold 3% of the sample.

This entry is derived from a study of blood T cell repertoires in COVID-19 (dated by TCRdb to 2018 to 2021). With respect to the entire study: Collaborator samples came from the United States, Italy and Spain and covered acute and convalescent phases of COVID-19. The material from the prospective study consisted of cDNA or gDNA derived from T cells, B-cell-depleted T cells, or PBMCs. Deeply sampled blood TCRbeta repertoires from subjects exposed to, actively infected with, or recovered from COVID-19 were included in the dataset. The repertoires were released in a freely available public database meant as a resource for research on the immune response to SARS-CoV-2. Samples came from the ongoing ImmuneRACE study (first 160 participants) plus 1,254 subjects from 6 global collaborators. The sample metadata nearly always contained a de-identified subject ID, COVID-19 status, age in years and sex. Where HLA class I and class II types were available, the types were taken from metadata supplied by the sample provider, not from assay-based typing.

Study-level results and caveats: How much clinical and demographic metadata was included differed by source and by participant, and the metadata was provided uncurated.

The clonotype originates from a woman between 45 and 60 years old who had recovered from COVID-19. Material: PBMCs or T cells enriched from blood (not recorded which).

The base sequence is TGTGCCTGGAGTGGGCGACTTCGGACAGGAGGCGGCTACACCTTC. This codes for CAWSGRLRTGGGYTF. The V gene is TRBV30 and the J gene is TRBJ1-2; TRBD1 aligns with 7 central bases. The CDR3 has 15 amino acids, counting the end cysteine and phenylalanine. Only the CDR3 region is kept as DNA, spanning 45 bases read in frame from base 1. CDR1 GTSNPN and CDR2 SVGIG were looked up in the germline V gene (reference sequence). The junction shows trimming of 1 base on V and 8 bases on J, and the gene matches do not reach 13 bases of it.